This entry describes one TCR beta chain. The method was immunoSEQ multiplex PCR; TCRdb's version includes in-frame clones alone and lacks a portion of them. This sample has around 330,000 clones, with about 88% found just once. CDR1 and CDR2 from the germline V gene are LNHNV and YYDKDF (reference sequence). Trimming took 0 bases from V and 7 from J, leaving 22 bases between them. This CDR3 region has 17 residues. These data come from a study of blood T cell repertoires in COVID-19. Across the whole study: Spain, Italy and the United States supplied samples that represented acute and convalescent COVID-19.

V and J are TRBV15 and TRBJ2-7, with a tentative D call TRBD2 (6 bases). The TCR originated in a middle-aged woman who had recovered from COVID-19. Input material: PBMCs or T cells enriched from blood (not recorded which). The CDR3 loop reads CATSRDPSGLGTGEQYF. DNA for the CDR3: TGTGCCACCAGCAGAGATCCATCAGGGCTAGGGACTGGGGAGCAGTACTTC.